These 18 T cell receptor beta chains were sequenced from one sample in a study of cytomegalovirus exposure and HLA in healthy donors. PCR involved 60 Vbeta and 13 Jbeta primers. The data were produced by immunoSEQ multiplex PCR, yet TCRdb's version contains in-frame clones alone and is incomplete. The repertoire includes 150,000 or so clones, approximately 80% of them detected once, and under 15% sits in the top ten. What was sequenced was PBMCs. Receptors were obtained from a middle-aged woman in good health and CMV-seronegative.

The chain links TRBV19 to TRBJ1-5; 8 bases are a match to TRBD1. V lost 5 bases and J lost 2; bases outside the gene matches: 11. The CDR3 is 17 amino acids. CDR1 is LNHDA, CDR2 SQIVND, per germline (reference sequence). The CDR3 is CASSLTGEGFRNQPQHF. CDR3 nucleotide sequence: TGTGCCAGTAGTTTGACAGGGGAAGGTTTTCGCAATCAGCCCCAGCATTTT.

The V call is TRBV5-4, the J call TRBJ2-1, with 7 bases lining up with TRBD2. J was trimmed by 6 bases and V by 1 base; bases with no gene match: 7. The CDR3 contains 15 residues. CDR1 and CDR2 from the germline V gene are SGHNT and YYREEE (reference sequence). CDR3 protein: CASSLRRESSNEQFF. The CDR3, as DNA: TGTGCCAGCAGCTTGAGGCGGGAGTCGAGCAATGAGCAGTTCTTC.

This chain uses TRBV30 with TRBJ1-5, with D uncertain. In germline, CDR1 is GTSNPN, CDR2 SVGIG (reference sequence). CDR3 length: 15 residues. V dropped 3 bases and J dropped 0 bases, with 12 bases sitting between them. The CDR3 nucleotides read TGTGCCTGGAGCCCTGGGAGTTATAGCAATCAGCCCCAGCATTTT. Translated: CAWSPGSYSNQPQHF.

The chain couples TRBV4-2 to TRBJ2-1, with TRBD1 as a possible D gene (5 bases). CDR1 is LGHNA, CDR2 YNFKEQ, per germline. The V and J ends lost 6 bases and 3 bases respectively, with 9 bases between them. The CDR3 runs to 13 residues. CDR3 bases: TGTGCCAGCAGACAGACAGACTACAATGAGCAGTTCTTC. This sequence encodes CASRQTDYNEQFF.

Details on this clone: Germline is not matched at one junction end, which may reflect a read error. V and J are TRBV11-3 and TRBJ2-1; D gene ambiguous. This CDR3 is 11 amino acids long. Germline lookup yields CDR1 SGHNT and CDR2 YENEEA. CDR3 sequence (DNA): TGTGCCAGCAGCTCCAACAATGAGCAGTTCTTC. Amino acids: CASSSNNEQFF.

About this clone: Different DNA sequences within this sample yield the same CDR3. V and J are TRBV28 and TRBJ1-5; tentatively, D is TRBD1 (5 bases). Germline V gives CDR1 MDHEN, CDR2 SYDVKM. The V and J ends lost 6 bases and 1 base respectively, with 10 bases between them. This CDR3 spans 14 amino acids. The CDR3 coding sequence is TGTGCCAGCAGCCTCGGGGGGAGCAATCAGCCCCAGCATTTT. It yields the protein CASSLGGSNQPQHF.

The chain employs TRBV9 and TRBJ2-5; 7 nucleotides agree with TRBD1. There are 15 residues in the CDR3. The germline V gene encodes CDR1 SGDLS and CDR2 YYNGEE. V shed 1 base and J 4 bases; nucleotides not matched to a gene: 7. The CDR3 sequence: CASSVNTGALETQYF. The CDR3 nucleotides are TGTGCCAGCAGCGTAAATACAGGGGCCCTAGAGACCCAGTACTTC.

J is TRBJ1-3 and V is TRBV19; D is ambiguous. The CDR3 covers 13 residues. Looked up from germline, CDR1 is LNHDA and CDR2 is SQIVND (reference sequence). Trimming pared 2 bases from V and 9 bases from J, leaving 11 bases between. CDR3 protein: CASSIRGRGTIYF. As DNA, the CDR3 is TGTGCCAGTAGTATACGAGGACGGGGCACCATATATTTT.

The chain carries TRBV6-1 and TRBJ2-7; maybe TRBD2 (6 bases). The CDR3 covers 14 residues. V was shortened by 4 bases and J by 2 bases, with 12 bases between the two germline ends. The germline V gene has CDR1 MNHNS and CDR2 SASEGT. CDR3 nucleotide sequence: TGTGCCAGCAGTGGGGAGGTTTGGACCTACGAGCAGTACTTC. This codes for CASSGEVWTYEQYF.

The rearrangement joins TRBV28 to TRBJ1-3; perhaps TRBD1 as D (6 bases). The CDR3 length is 15 residues. Between the trimmed V and J ends, which lost 6 bases and 2 bases, there was a span of 14 bases. From germline, CDR1 is MDHEN and CDR2 SYDVKM. The CDR3 is CASRGPPGAGNTIYF. DNA for the CDR3: TGTGCCAGCAGGGGCCCTCCAGGGGCTGGAAACACCATATATTTT.

A few counts support this clone. The CDR3 sequence: CASKMSTGSSYEQYF. The CDR3 DNA follows: TGTGCCAGTAAAATGTCGACAGGGAGTTCCTACGAGCAGTACTTC. The rearrangement uses TRBV6-6 and TRBJ2-7, with TRBD1 matching 7 bases. The germline V gene has CDR1 MNHNY and CDR2 SVGAGI (reference sequence). Trimming removed 9 bases from V and 1 base from J; junction bases left unmatched: 12. The CDR3 has 15 amino acids.

The rearrangement links TRBV28 to TRBJ1-5; D uncertain. Germline values: CDR1 MDHEN, CDR2 SYDVKM. The CDR3 runs to 15 residues. Trimming cost V 10 bases and J 1 base, with 17 bases left between them. The CDR3 loop reads CATVPDAASNQPQHF. In DNA form, the CDR3 reads TGTGCCACCGTACCCGATGCGGCAAGCAATCAGCCCCAGCATTTT.

The J gene is TRBJ2-3, the V gene TRBV29-1; 9 bases are shared with TRBD1. V dropped 7 bases and J dropped 3; count of bases not matched to a gene: 5. CDR3 length: 13 amino acids. CDR1 SQVTM and CDR2 ANQGSEA come from the germline V gene. The CDR3 is CSGGDRVTDTQYF. The CDR3, as DNA: TGCAGCGGGGGGGACAGGGTGACAGATACGCAGTATTTT.

The chain links TRBV9 to TRBJ2-2, with D unresolved. CDR3 length equals 14 residues. Germline-derived CDR1 and CDR2 are SGDLS and YYNGEE. V lost 4 bases to trimming and J lost 1 base, with 8 bases between them. The DNA of the CDR3 is TGTGCCAGCAGCCCCCAGCGGAACACCGGGGAGCTGTTTTTT. Protein sequence: CASSPQRNTGELFF.

The chain employs TRBV2 and TRBJ2-2; D gene uncertain. The CDR3 runs to 14 residues. Germline assignment: CDR1 SNHLY and CDR2 FYNNEI. Deletions cut 4 bases from V and 5 bases from J, with 11 bases between. This CDR3 reads CASSGQDLTGELFF. CDR3 bases: TGTGCCAGCAGTGGGCAGGATCTGACCGGGGAGCTGTTTTTT.

The CDR3 sequence is CATAGGQDNEKLFF. The CDR3 region has the DNA TGTGCCACCGCCGGGGGGCAGGATAATGAAAAACTGTTTTTT. The chain uses TRBV10-3 and TRBJ1-4; TRBD1 is a possible D gene (6 bases). The ends were cut back, 10 bases at V and 4 bases at J, with 16 bases in the middle. The length of the CDR3 is 14 residues. Per the germline V gene, CDR1 is ENHRY and CDR2 is SYGVKD.

The chain combines TRBV7-2 with TRBJ1-3; D is possibly TRBD1 (6 bases). This CDR3 has 12 amino acids. In germline, CDR1 is SGHTA, CDR2 FQGNSA. Between the trimmed V and J ends, which lost 4 bases and 7 bases, there was a span of 8 bases. The chain's CDR3 is CASSYDRNTIYF. Here the CDR3 DNA reads TGTGCCAGCAGCTACGACAGGAACACCATATATTTT.

V and J are TRBV6-1 and TRBJ1-1, with a tentative D call TRBD1 (5 bases). The CDR3 is made up of 15 amino acids. The germline V gene encodes CDR1 MNHNS and CDR2 SASEGT. V lost 4 bases to trimming and J lost 1 base, with 13 bases between them. The CDR3 region is CASSGRQGWNTEAFF. Written as DNA, the CDR3 is TGTGCCAGCAGTGGCCGGCAGGGATGGAACACTGAAGCTTTCTTT.